These 20 T cell receptor beta chains originate from one sample sequenced in a study of cytomegalovirus exposure and HLA in healthy donors. 13 Jbeta primers and 60 Vbeta primers were used for the PCR. The protocol was immunoSEQ multiplex PCR, while the TCRdb copy is restricted to in-frame clones and leaves out a portion. The listing contains under 70,000 clones. The sequencing sample was made of PBMCs. The source is a man aged 45-60 years in good health and CMV-seropositive.

The chain links TRBV6-1 to TRBJ2-7, with D perhaps matching TRBD1 (6 bases). V dropped 6 bases and J dropped 4 bases, with 13 bases sitting between them. Germline-derived CDR1 and CDR2 are MNHNS and SASEGT. The CDR3 consists of 13 residues. The CDR3 region is CASRDNRVYEQYF. CDR3 coding DNA: TGTGCCAGCAGGGACAACAGGGTATACGAGCAGTACTTC.

The rearrangement joins TRBV18 to TRBJ2-3, with 9 nucleotides matching TRBD1. The CDR3 length is 15 residues. Germline CDR1 KGHSH, CDR2 LQKENI. Trimming at V came to 6 bases and at J to 2 bases, leaving 6 bases not matched to a gene. This CDR3 reads CASSRGTGLTDTQYF. The CDR3 nucleotides read TGTGCCAGCTCCCGGGGGACAGGGCTCACAGATACGCAGTATTTT.

The chain is built from TRBV27 and TRBJ2-7, with 11 bases identical to TRBD2. V lost 3 bases, J lost 6 bases, and 7 bases stayed unmatched. The CDR3 is made up of 15 amino acids. Per germline, CDR1 MNHEY and CDR2 SMNVEV (reference sequence). This chain's CDR3 is CASSFSALAGGEQYF. In DNA, the CDR3 is TGTGCCAGCAGTTTTTCCGCCCTAGCGGGAGGCGAGCAGTACTTC.

The chain couples TRBV15 to TRBJ1-1; TRBD1 might be the D (5 bases). This CDR3 has 15 amino acids. Trimming removed 3 bases at V and 3 bases at J, with 14 bases between. Germline loops: CDR1 LNHNV, CDR2 YYDKDF (reference sequence). The CDR3 nucleotides read TGTGCCACCAGCAGGGGGACGGGGGGGTACACTGAAGCTTTCTTT. Amino acid sequence: CATSRGTGGYTEAFF. Together with reference TRBV15 and TRBJ1-1, the CDR3 gives the full variable domain: DAMVIQNPRYQVTQFGKPVTLSCSQTLNHNVMYWYQQKSSQAPKLLFHYYDKDFNNEADTPDNFQSRRPNTSFCFLDIRSPGLGDTAMYLCATSRGTGGYTEAFFGQGTRLTVV.

The gene calls are TRBV7-9 and TRBJ2-7; 9 positions agree with TRBD2. CDR1 and CDR2 from the germline V gene are SEHNR and FQNEAQ (reference sequence). V dropped 4 bases and J dropped 3; count of bases not matched to a gene: 10. The length of the CDR3 is 16 residues. The CDR3 coding sequence is TGTGCCAGCAGCTCTACTGGACTAGCGCGGCTCTACGAGCAGTACTTC. Its protein is CASSSTGLARLYEQYF.

V usage is TRBV11-2 and J usage is TRBJ2-4; TRBD1 might be the D (5 bases). The CDR3 is made up of 15 amino acids. V lost 7 bases to trimming and J lost 0 bases, with 13 bases between them. Per the germline V gene, CDR1 is SGHAT and CDR2 is FQNNGV. The CDR3 reads CASTQGWGAKNIQYF. The CDR3 region has the DNA TGTGCCAGCACCCAGGGTTGGGGAGCCAAAAACATTCAGTACTTC.

The chain links TRBV15 to TRBJ2-7; TRBD1 aligns across 8 bases. J was trimmed by 2 bases and V by 3 bases; bases with no gene match: 3. The CDR3 has 14 amino acids. Germline CDR1 is LNHNV and CDR2 is YYDKDF (reference sequence). The DNA for the CDR3 is TGTGCCACCAGCAGGGAGGGACAGGCCTACGAGCAGTACTTC. Its translation: CATSREGQAYEQYF.

The CDR3 DNA is TGTGCCAGCAGCCCCCAGGGGGGGAACACTGAAGCTTTCTTT. Protein product: CASSPQGGNTEAFF. The rearrangement uses TRBV7-2 and TRBJ1-1, with 7 positions matching TRBD1. Germline-derived CDR1 and CDR2 are SGHTA and FQGNSA. This CDR3 contains 14 residues. The V and J ends lost 5 bases and 1 base, in that order; junction bases with no gene match: 4.

The genes are TRBV7-9 and TRBJ1-6; weak D call: TRBD1 (5 bases). The V gene lost 2 bases and the J gene lost 9 bases, with 11 bases spanning the gap. This CDR3 has 14 amino acids. Germline assignment: CDR1 SEHNR and CDR2 FQNEAQ (reference sequence). The CDR3 region is CASSLQGSVSPLHF. The CDR3 DNA reads TGTGCCAGCAGCTTACAGGGCTCTGTTTCACCCCTCCACTTT.

V and J are TRBV2 and TRBJ2-3; D might be TRBD2 (6 bases). The germline gives CDR1 SNHLY, CDR2 FYNNEI. The CDR3 covers 12 residues. Trimming took off 8 bases at V and 8 bases at J, with 14 bases between the two ends. CDR3 DNA: TGTGCCAGCGCGCCAGTCGGGGGTACGCAGTATTTT. As protein: CASAPVGGTQYF.

This sequence joins TRBV2 and TRBJ2-7; TRBD2 is a possible D gene (5 bases). The V and J ends lost 8 bases and 4 bases respectively, with 18 bases between them. Germline V lookup: CDR1 SNHLY, CDR2 FYNNEI. The CDR3 length is 14 residues. The chain's CDR3 is CASLPGLALYEQYF. For the CDR3, the DNA is TGTGCCAGCCTCCCCGGGCTAGCCTTATACGAGCAGTACTTC.

The rearrangement joins TRBV6-1 to TRBJ2-7, with 9 positions matching TRBD2. CDR1 and CDR2 (germline): MNHNS, SASEGT. V dropped 7 bases and J dropped 2; count of bases not matched to a gene: 3. CDR3 length: 13 residues. For the CDR3, the DNA is TGTGCCAGCAAAGCGGGGGGTACCTACGAGCAGTACTTC. It codes for CASKAGGTYEQYF.

The J gene is TRBJ1-5, the V gene TRBV7-6; D not certain. V lost 1 base and J 0 bases, leaving 10 bases between the germline ends. The CDR3 is 16 residues long. The germline CDR1 and CDR2 sequences are SGHVS and FNYEAQ. The CDR3: CASSLGTLGSNQPQHF. Written as DNA, the CDR3 is TGTGCCAGCAGCTTAGGGACTTTGGGTAGCAATCAGCCCCAGCATTTT.

The chain is built from TRBV5-1 and TRBJ2-1, with 12 bases identical to TRBD2. The germline gives CDR1 SGHRS, CDR2 YFSETQ. The CDR3 runs to 14 residues. After removal of 5 bases from V and 3 bases from J, the junction contained 0 bases not matched to a gene. CDR3 DNA: TGCGCCAGCAGACTAGCGGGAGGCTACAATGAGCAGTTCTTC. This translates into CASRLAGGYNEQFF.

This chain joins TRBV6-1 and TRBJ1-2, with D hard to call. CDR3 length equals 13 residues. Germline CDR1 reads MNHNS; CDR2 reads SASEGT. V lost 6 bases and J 0 bases, leaving 8 bases between the germline ends. CDR3 in amino acids: CASRLKANYGYTF. CDR3 sequence (DNA): TGTGCCAGCAGACTGAAAGCTAACTATGGCTACACCTTC.

V is TRBV4-1 and J is TRBJ2-1; D is unresolved. The germline CDR1 and CDR2 sequences are MGHRA and YSYEKL. V lost 3 bases to trimming and J lost 5 bases, with 11 bases between them. The CDR3 has 14 amino acids. This CDR3 is CASSHRSEDNEQFF. The CDR3 DNA is TGCGCCAGCAGCCATCGCAGCGAGGACAATGAGCAGTTCTTC.

The rearrangement uses TRBV7-2 and TRBJ1-2, with 10 bases lining up with TRBD1. The CDR3 sequence is 14 residues long. CDR1 is SGHTA and CDR2 is FQGNSA in the germline V gene. With V trimmed by 7 bases and J by 8 bases, 10 bases remained unmatched. CDR3 sequence: CASNPLWTGGGYTF. The CDR3 DNA is TGTGCCAGCAACCCCCTTTGGACAGGGGGAGGCTACACCTTC.

The CDR3 DNA reads TGTGCCAGCAGTTCCCCCCGTAACTATGGCTACACCTTC. Encoded protein: CASSSPRNYGYTF. The rearrangement links TRBV6-5 to TRBJ1-2; unclear D gene. Trimming cost V 4 bases and J 1 base, with 7 bases left between them. There are 13 residues in the CDR3. Germline values: CDR1 MNHEY, CDR2 SVGAGI.

CDR3 coding DNA: TGCAGCGTTGGCAGTCACGACACTGAAGCTTTCTTT. As protein: CSVGSHDTEAFF. The chain employs TRBV29-1 and TRBJ1-1; D gene unclear. V lost 4 bases, J lost 3 bases, and 9 bases lay in between. CDR1 is SQVTM and CDR2 is ANQGSEA in the germline V gene. The CDR3 sequence is 12 residues long. The full variable domain, in which reference TRBV29-1 and TRBJ1-1 provide the parts outside the CDR3, is SAVISQKPSRDICQRGTSLTIQCQVDSQVTMMFWYRQQPGQSLTLIATANQGSEATYESGFVIDKFPISRPNLTFSTLTVSNMSPEDSSIYLCSVGSHDTEAFFGQGTRLTVV.

The chain recombines TRBV19 with TRBJ1-1; 9 bases agree with TRBD1. CDR1 and CDR2 (germline): LNHDA, SQIVND (reference sequence). Trimming at V came to 5 bases and at J to 7 bases, leaving 8 bases not matched to a gene. The length of the CDR3 is 14 residues. The CDR3 region has the DNA TGTGCCAGTAGTTTAACAGGGGGCGCGGGTGAAGCTTTCTTT. This codes for CASSLTGGAGEAFF. Drawing the rest from reference TRBV19 and TRBJ1-1, the complete variable domain is DGGITQSPKYLFRKEGQNVTLSCEQNLNHDAMYWYRQDPGQGLRLIYYSQIVNDFQKGDIAEGYSVSREKKESFPLTVTSAQKNPTAFYLCASSLTGGAGEAFFGQGTRLTVV.